This T cell receptor (beta chain) was retrieved from a study of T cell clonality in common variable immunodeficiency (dated by TCRdb to between 2014 and 2017). This clone was detected only a few times. The specificity of this receptor is unknown. The read gets to within 3 residues of the CDR3 end, and the germline J gene fills in the rest. Predominantly Caucasian heritage was noted among both the CVID patients and the healthy controls. Heparinized peripheral whole blood samples of roughly 5 to 8.5 ml were obtained from each donor. TCRbeta CDR3 repertoires were sequenced from genomic DNA of adults with common variable immune deficiency (CVID) and healthy adult controls. A total of some 22 healthy adult volunteers (about 12 female and 10 or so male; age range roughly 20 to 66 years, mean age around 35) were included in the control group. Diluted blood was subjected to density centrifugation over Hypaque 1077 or Ficoll-Paque for isolation of peripheral blood mononuclear cells. Genomic DNA was extracted from unsorted mononuclear cells by Qiagen column purification or by a centrifugation-based method.

The germline V gene supplies CDR1 KGHSH and CDR2 LQKENI. V and J are truncated by 0 bases and 7 bases respectively, leaving an intervening sequence of 19 bases. The CDR3 holds 17 amino acids from the cysteine to the phenylalanine. The DNA shown is the part of the CDR3 that was read: 42 bases, in frame from base 1. What the work shows at the level of the full study, not this receptor alone: Increased TCRbeta clonality was found in CVID subjects compared with healthy controls (t-test p = 0.018), with the increase being most characteristic of about a third of subjects. Despite equal DNA input, controls averaged approximately 74,000 unique sequences per sample versus about 30,000 in CVID samples. CVID subjects shared fewer TCRbeta clones with each other than healthy controls did (p < 0.0001). It was noted by the authors that sequencing of the repertoires of T cell subpopulations would be needed to clarify the cause of the increased clonality in CVID. Correlations between repertoire features and clinical complications were limited by patient heterogeneity within the CVID cohort. Fewer deletions and N-nucleotide insertions were reportedly observed in CVID TCRbeta sequences, and highly modified clones with 13 or more V deletions were reportedly absent from CVID TCRbeta sequences.

Equivalent amounts of genomic DNA from CVID and control samples were used as sequencing input. For every sample, a 60 bp segment covering the rearranged TCRbeta CDR3 region was amplified and then sequenced. The immunoSEQ assay, a bias-corrected multiplex PCR combined with high-throughput sequencing, was used to amplify TCRbeta. Per the source publication's procedure: Every unique nucleotide sequence counted as a clone and was annotated with V, D and J genes, copy number and frequency. Sequences were labeled productive if in frame, and non-productive if out of frame or containing stop codons. As previously described, clonality was calculated on the basis of Shannon's entropy. The predicted amino acid sequences of productive clones were used to derive mean CDR3 Kyte-Doolittle hydropathy. Hierarchical clustering of scaled V gene usage was performed with the R hclust function using Manhattan distance and complete linkage. Sharing of clones by CDR3 amino acid sequence was evaluated by resampling 12 repertoires per group over 100 rounds. The repertoires were screened for roughly 70 published EBV-specific TCRbeta sequences and a few hundred published CMV-specific TCRbeta sequences. Analysis left out two CVID samples that produced under 10,000 sequences, so a few dozen CVID repertoires remained. This immuneACCESS table, as held by TCRdb, lists in-frame sequences with V and J called but not all clones. Of the missing ones, under half trace to an unresolved V gene in checked studies; the others have no known cause. The V and J calls and the clone size are those of that table, but D and trimming were determined from the DNA. The sample has some 52,000 clones on record, with no singletons. The ten largest make up about 3.4% of the sample.

Sample: peripheral blood mononuclear cells. This TCR was sampled from a person aged 18 to 75 in good health. The chain was built from TRBV18 and TRBJ1-5, with a tentative D gene TRBD1 over 5 matching bases. CDR3 DNA, as far as it was read: TGTGCCAGCTCACCACCGCCGCCAGGGAAACGACTGCAGCCC. Protein translation: CASSPPPPGKRLQP. From start to end, the CDR3 is CASSPPPPGKRLQPQHF.